This T cell receptor (beta chain) was recovered during a study of T cell responses to AZD1222 COVID-19 vaccine. Points from the study as a whole: Donor demographics were predominantly white British with a female majority; clonal diversity may be underestimated.

Trimming left V 5 bases short and J 4 bases short, with 8 bases between. Germline values: CDR1 SEHNR, CDR2 FQNEAQ (reference sequence). The CDR3 totals 12 residues. Pooled samples include second doses given at about 4 or 12 weeks. TCRdb's copy holds only in-frame clones and misses some; the assay was immunoSEQ multiplex PCR. The sample has about 200,000 clones, approximately 93% seen once; the top ten hold 0.95% to 1.1%. Points on this clone: Its antigen is as yet unknown.

This receptor was taken from an adult who received the AZD1222 COVID-19 vaccine. This sequence joins TRBV7-9 and TRBJ1-1; D is unresolved. This sample comprised peripheral blood, obtained 28 days after the second AZD1222 dose. The CDR3 is CASSRTGTEAFF. CDR3 DNA sequence: TGTGCCAGCAGCAGGACGGGCACTGAAGCTTTCTTT.